This is a list of T cell receptor beta chains from one sample in a study of cytomegalovirus exposure and HLA in healthy donors. Sequenced by immunoSEQ multiplex PCR; TCRdb stores in-frame clones only, minus some. Among roughly 130,000 clones listed, roughly 79% were seen once. Sample: PBMCs. Receptors originate from a woman in her 40s in good health and CMV-seronegative. The CDR3 runs from the conserved cysteine through the conserved F or W. A D gene is named only where the DNA matches it firmly. The size of a clone is reported for some rows only, either as once, few or many, or as a class for expanded clones.

NA	TRBV2	TRBJ2-3	NA	TGTGCCAGCAGTGTGGCAGACACAGATACGCAGTATTTT	CASSVADTDTQYF
NA	TRBV28	TRBJ1-6	once	TGTGCCAGCAGCCCGAGCTCCTATAATTCACCCCTCCACTTT	CASSPSSYNSPLHF
NA	TRBV5-1	TRBJ2-3	NA	TGCGCCAGCAGCCAGGGTACAGGGCCCACAGATACGCAGTATTTT	CASSQGTGPTDTQYF
TRBD1	TRBV18	TRBJ2-3	NA	TGTGCCAGCTCACCCGGGGTGCGGACAGGGGCAGATACGCAGTATTTT	CASSPGVRTGADTQYF
NA	TRBV7-2	TRBJ2-6	NA	TGTGCCAGCAGCACGCCACAGGGAACTGGGGCCAACGGCCTGACTTTC	CASSTPQGTGANGLTF
TRBD1	TRBV18	TRBJ1-1	NA	TGTGCCAGTCGAGGCGCAGGGGGGCCGGACACTGAAGCTTTCTTT	CASRGAGGPDTEAFF
TRBD1	TRBV4-2	TRBJ2-4	once	TGTGCCAGCAGCCACCTCCTTCTCGGACAGGTTAATCAGTACTTC	CASSHLLLGQVNQYF
TRBD2	TRBV27	TRBJ2-4	NA	TGTGCCAGCAGCTTCACACTCGGGGGGTTCGGCATTCAGTACTTC	CASSFTLGGFGIQYF
NA	TRBV28	TRBJ1-3	few	TGTGCCAGCAGCCAAACCGCCGACAGGTCTGGAAACACCATATATTTT	CASSQTADRSGNTIYF
TRBD2	TRBV28	TRBJ2-5	NA	TGTGCCAGCAGTCCTAGTGGGGCGGGGGTCCATCAAGAGACCCAGTACTTC	CASSPSGAGVHQETQYF
NA	TRBV15	TRBJ1-1	NA	TGTGCCACCAGCAGAGACGCAGGGCCTGAAGCTTTCTTT	CATSRDAGPEAFF
NA	TRBV7-3	TRBJ2-3	NA	TGTGCCAGCAGCTTTGGGGTTCGAACAGGCGGAGATACGCAGTATTTT	CASSFGVRTGGDTQYF
TRBD1	TRBV5-6	TRBJ2-5	NA	TGTGCCAGCAGCTCACGGACAGGGTTTGAGACCCAGTACTTC	CASSSRTGFETQYF
NA	TRBV27	TRBJ2-7	NA	TGTGCCAGCAGTTTAAGTGGAGGGGAGGTCTACGAGCAGTACTTC	CASSLSGGEVYEQYF
NA	TRBV6-1	TRBJ1-5	NA	TGTGCCAGCGTCATGATAGGGGATCAGCCCCAGCATTTT	CASVMIGDQPQHF
TRBD1	TRBV19	TRBJ1-5	NA	TGTGCCAGTAGTATTGGGACAGGGTGGAATCAGCCCCAGCATTTT	CASSIGTGWNQPQHF
TRBD1	TRBV28	TRBJ1-1	NA	TGTGCCAGCAGTCTAACAGGGGGCTCGCTGGGCACTGAAGCTTTCTTT	CASSLTGGSLGTEAFF